This T cell receptor beta chain was retrieved from a study of T cells after yellow fever vaccination. Remarks on this clonotype: What it binds is not known.

The CDR3 runs to 14 residues. Germline CDR1 reads MGHDK; CDR2 reads SYGVNS. Trimming took 1 base from V and 9 from J, leaving 13 bases between them. As TCR cDNA was made by 5'RACE template switching, a universal primer site and UMIs were added. TCRdb re-called the 5' RACE reads through MiXCR, storing one row per CDR3 protein. The sample contains about 170,000 distinct CDR3 sequences, more than 9.5% of which appear only once. Overall study results and limits: The study noted that FACS-sorted repertoires could contain abundant clonotypes contaminating from the bulk population. Clones that expanded after primary vaccination mostly reappeared after the booster (around 96% CD4, 88% CD8).

This sequence joins TRBV25-1 and TRBJ2-4; D is perhaps TRBD1 (5 bases). This receptor was taken from a man aged 18 to 35 who received the YFV17D yellow fever vaccine. Sequenced material: CD8+ T cells sorted from PBMCs, taken 15 days after the yellow fever booster vaccination. Written as DNA, the CDR3 is TGTGCCAGCAGTGAATGGGGCCCGCAGGGCATTCAGTACTTC. This encodes CASSEWGPQGIQYF.